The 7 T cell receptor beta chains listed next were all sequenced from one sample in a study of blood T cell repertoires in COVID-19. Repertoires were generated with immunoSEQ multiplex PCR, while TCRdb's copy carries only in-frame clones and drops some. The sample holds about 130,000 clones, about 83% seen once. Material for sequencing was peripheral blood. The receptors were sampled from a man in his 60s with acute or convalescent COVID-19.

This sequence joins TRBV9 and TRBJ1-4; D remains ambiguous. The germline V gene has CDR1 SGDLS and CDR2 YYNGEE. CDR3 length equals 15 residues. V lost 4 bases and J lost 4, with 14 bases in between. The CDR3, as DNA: TGTGCCAGCAGCCCCAGGCCGAATAGTAATGAAAAACTGTTTTTT. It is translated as CASSPRPNSNEKLFF.

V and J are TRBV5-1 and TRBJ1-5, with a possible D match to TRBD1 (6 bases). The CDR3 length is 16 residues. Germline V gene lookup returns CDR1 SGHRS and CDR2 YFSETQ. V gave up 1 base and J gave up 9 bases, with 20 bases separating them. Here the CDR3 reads CASSLKGHLLQGPQHF. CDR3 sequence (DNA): TGCGCCAGCAGCTTGAAAGGACACCTATTACAGGGGCCCCAGCATTTT.

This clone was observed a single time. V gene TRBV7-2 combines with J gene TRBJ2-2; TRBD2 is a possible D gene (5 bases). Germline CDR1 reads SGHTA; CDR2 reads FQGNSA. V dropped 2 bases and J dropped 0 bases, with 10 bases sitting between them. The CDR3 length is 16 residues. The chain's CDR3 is CASSLRGSTNTGELFF. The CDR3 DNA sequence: TGTGCCAGCAGCTTACGAGGGTCAACGAACACCGGGGAGCTGTTTTTT.

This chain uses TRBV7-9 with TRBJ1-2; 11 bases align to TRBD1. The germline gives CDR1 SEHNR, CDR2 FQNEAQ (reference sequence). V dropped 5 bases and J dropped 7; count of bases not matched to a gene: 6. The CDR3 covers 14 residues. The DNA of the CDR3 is TGTGCCAGCAGCCTAAGGACAGGGGGCGGTGGCTACACCTTC. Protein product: CASSLRTGGGGYTF.

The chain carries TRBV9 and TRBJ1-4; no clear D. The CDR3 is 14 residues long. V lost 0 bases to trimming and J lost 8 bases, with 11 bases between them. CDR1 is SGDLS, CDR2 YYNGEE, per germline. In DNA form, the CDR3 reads TGTGCCAGCAGCGTAGGCACCCACGGGGAAAAACTGTTTTTT. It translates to CASSVGTHGEKLFF.

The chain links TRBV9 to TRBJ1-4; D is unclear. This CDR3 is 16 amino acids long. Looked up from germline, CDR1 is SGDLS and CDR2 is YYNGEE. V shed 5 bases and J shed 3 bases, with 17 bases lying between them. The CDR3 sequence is CASSVGVNQANEKLFF. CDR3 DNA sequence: TGTGCCAGCAGTGTGGGCGTTAATCAAGCTAATGAAAAACTGTTTTTT.

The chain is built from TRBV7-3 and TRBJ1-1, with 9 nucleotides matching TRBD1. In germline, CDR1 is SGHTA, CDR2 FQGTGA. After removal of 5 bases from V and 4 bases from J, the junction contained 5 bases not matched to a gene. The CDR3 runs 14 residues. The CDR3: CASSPRTGATEAFF. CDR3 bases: TGTGCCAGCAGCCCTCGGACAGGGGCCACTGAAGCTTTCTTT.